A single sample is the source of the 32 T cell receptor beta chains below, sequenced in a study of radiation and T cells in renal cell carcinoma. The repertoire was sequenced with immunoSEQ multiplex PCR; TCRdb's copy has only in-frame clones and lacks some. The sample records some 150,000 clones, 87% being singletons. Time point given: blood 2 weeks post-SBRT. Treatment of the sample: 15 Gy SBRT to primary tumor, nephrectomy 4 weeks later. Sequenced here: blood, sampled from a patient whose treatment included radiotherapy and nephrectomy. These receptors were taken from a woman between 45 and 65 years old with renal cell carcinoma.

This chain connects TRBV19 to TRBJ1-2; D not resolved. The CDR3 covers 14 residues. The V end lost 2 bases, the J end lost 4 bases, and 11 bases lay between the germline ends. CDR1 LNHDA and CDR2 SQIVND come from the germline V gene (reference sequence). The CDR3 reads CASSISAGGYGYTF. In DNA, the CDR3 is TGTGCCAGTAGTATATCAGCAGGTGGCTATGGCTACACCTTC.

The chain joins TRBV5-6 to TRBJ2-7; D is undetermined. The germline V and J ends were trimmed by 3 bases and 3 bases, with 7 bases remaining between them. Germline assignment: CDR1 SGHDT and CDR2 YYEEEE. This CDR3 is 12 amino acids long. In DNA, the CDR3 is TGTGCCAGCAGCTATCTTCTCTACGAGCAGTACTTC. The encoded protein is CASSYLLYEQYF.

The J gene is TRBJ1-6, the V gene TRBV5-1; D call uncertain. The CDR3 consists of 13 residues. V lost 4 bases, J lost 10 bases, and 12 bases lay in between. Germline values: CDR1 SGHRS, CDR2 YFSETQ. The chain's CDR3 is CASSPDIGSPLHF. As DNA, the CDR3 is TGCGCCAGCAGCCCGGATATAGGATCACCCCTCCACTTT.

As regards this clone: The same CDR3 arises from other DNA sequences in this sample as well. CDR3 sequence (DNA): TGCGCCAGCAGCTTATTGGAAGAGACCCAGTACTTC. The encoded protein is CASSLLEETQYF. The chain combines TRBV5-1 with TRBJ2-5; D is undetermined. The germline V gene has CDR1 SGHRS and CDR2 YFSETQ. The CDR3 loop spans 12 amino acids. The V end was cut by 2 bases, the J end by 3 bases, with 5 bases between.

The rearrangement joins TRBV2 to TRBJ1-1; D is possibly TRBD1 (6 bases). Germline loops: CDR1 SNHLY, CDR2 FYNNEI. Deletions cut 6 bases from V and 1 base from J, with 9 bases between. CDR3 size: 13 residues. The CDR3 DNA is TGTGCCAGCAGAGACAGGAGGAACACTGAAGCTTTCTTT. It is translated as CASRDRRNTEAFF.

The chain carries TRBV12-5 and TRBJ1-2, with 7 bases lining up with TRBD1. There are 14 residues in the CDR3. From germline, CDR1 is LGHNT and CDR2 FRNRAP. Losses at the gene ends were 0 bases for V and 7 bases for J; bases not matched to a gene: 5. This CDR3 is CASGLVGQFSGYTF. The CDR3 coding sequence is TGTGCTAGTGGTTTGGTGGGACAGTTTAGTGGCTACACCTTC.

The chain is built from TRBV6-1 and TRBJ1-2; D gene ambiguous. The CDR3 has 13 residues. The germline V gene has CDR1 MNHNS and CDR2 SASEGT. V shed 1 base and J shed 8 bases, with 11 bases lying between them. CDR3 DNA sequence: TGTGCCAGCAGTGAAGGGACCAAAGGGGGCTACACCTTC. Translation: CASSEGTKGGYTF.

This chain joins TRBV7-9 and TRBJ1-1; TRBD1 matches at 7 bases. Germline CDR1 SEHNR, CDR2 FQNEAQ (reference sequence). With 5 bases clipped from V and 1 base from J, the junction kept 7 bases outside the gene matches. The CDR3 is made up of 15 amino acids. The CDR3 nucleotides are TGTGCCAGCAGCCCCCGGGCAGGGGGGAACACTGAAGCTTTCTTT. Translated: CASSPRAGGNTEAFF.

This clone has more than one count but fewer than ten. The J gene is TRBJ2-1, the V gene TRBV11-1; TRBD1 aligns across 7 bases. CDR1 and CDR2 from the germline V gene are SGHAT and FQDESV (reference sequence). The CDR3 sequence is 13 residues long. Trimming removed 5 bases from V and 6 bases from J; junction bases left unmatched: 4. The CDR3 sequence: CASSLTGANEQFF. Here the CDR3 DNA reads TGTGCCAGCAGCCTAACAGGGGCCAATGAGCAGTTCTTC.

This clone has just one count. This chain uses TRBV6-1 with TRBJ1-2; D is uncertain. Trimming pared 5 bases from V and 2 bases from J, leaving 15 bases between. Germline lookup yields CDR1 MNHNS and CDR2 SASEGT. CDR3 length equals 15 residues. CDR3 coding DNA: TGTGCCAGCAGTCGCCCGGGTGGGATAAACTATGGCTACACCTTC. Translation: CASSRPGGINYGYTF.

The count of this clone is one. This chain uses TRBV11-2 with TRBJ1-2; a weak D match, TRBD1 (6 bases). CDR1 and CDR2 from the germline V gene are SGHAT and FQNNGV. The V and J ends lost 4 bases and 4 bases respectively, with 16 bases between them. The CDR3 length is 15 residues. The CDR3 bases are TGTGCCAGCAGCTCCGGGGCCGACAGGATCTATGGCTACACCTTC. Amino acid sequence: CASSSGADRIYGYTF. Full variable domain (rest looked up from reference TRBV11-2 and TRBJ1-2): EAGVAQSPRYKIIEKRQSVAFWCNPISGHATLYWYQQILGQGPKLLIQFQNNGVVDDSQLPKDRFSAERLKGVDSTLKIQPAKLEDSAVYLCASSSGADRIYGYTFGSGTRLTVV.

The rearrangement uses TRBV6-4 and TRBJ1-2; possibly TRBD1 for D (5 bases). V was trimmed by 8 bases and J by 2 bases, leaving 21 bases between them. The CDR3 is made up of 16 amino acids. The V gene's germline CDR1 is MRHNA and CDR2 SNTAGT. CDR3 nucleotide sequence: TGTGCCAGCTCCCCCGGGGCAGGGCAGGCGAACTATGGCTACACCTTC. This encodes CASSPGAGQANYGYTF.

V is TRBV11-3 and J is TRBJ2-1; 7 nucleotides agree with TRBD2. Germline assignment: CDR1 SGHNT and CDR2 YENEEA. The CDR3 covers 15 residues. Trimming took 5 bases from V and 9 from J; bases not matched to a gene: 13. The CDR3 loop is CASSLGDLPGGEQFF. The CDR3 DNA reads as TGTGCCAGCAGCCTCGGAGACCTCCCGGGGGGTGAGCAGTTCTTC.

This chain connects TRBV13 to TRBJ2-4; the match to TRBD2 covers 14 bases. The CDR3 has 16 amino acids. CDR1 PRHDT and CDR2 FYEKMQ come from the germline V gene (reference sequence). V dropped 3 bases and J dropped 5; count of bases not matched to a gene: 3. The CDR3 DNA reads as TGTGCCAGCAGCTTGGGACTAGCGGGGGAGGAAAACATTCAGTACTTC. Amino acids: CASSLGLAGEENIQYF.

This clone came up once. This sequence joins TRBV19 and TRBJ2-2, with 7 bases fitting TRBD2. The ends lost 6 bases at V and 5 bases at J; junction bases unmatched: 12. This CDR3 is 16 amino acids long. Germline V gene lookup returns CDR1 LNHDA and CDR2 SQIVND (reference sequence). Here the CDR3 DNA reads TGTGCCAGTAGGCATAGGTCGGGGGGAGGGACCGGGGAGCTGTTTTTT. This gives the protein CASRHRSGGGTGELFF.

This rearrangement joins TRBV7-8 to TRBJ2-1; no definite D call. V was shortened by 2 bases and J by 2 bases, with 7 bases between the two germline ends. The germline gives CDR1 SGHVS, CDR2 FQNEAQ. The CDR3 consists of 14 residues. CDR3 coding DNA: TGTGCCAGCAGCTTAAGTCTCCCCTACAATGAGCAGTTCTTC. Translating gives CASSLSLPYNEQFF.

The sample holds a few counts of this clone. The gene calls are TRBV19 and TRBJ1-1, with D perhaps TRBD1 (6 bases). Deletions cut 7 bases from V and 0 bases from J, with 15 bases between. The V gene's germline CDR1 is LNHDA and CDR2 SQIVND (reference sequence). The CDR3 contains 15 residues. The CDR3 nucleotides read TGTGCCAGTATTGCAATGGCAGGGGTGAACACTGAAGCTTTCTTT. It is translated as CASIAMAGVNTEAFF.

The chain employs TRBV5-1 and TRBJ1-6; the D gene is possibly TRBD1 (5 bases). Germline loops: CDR1 SGHRS, CDR2 YFSETQ. Trimming left V 5 bases short and J 9 bases short, with 15 bases between. This CDR3 region has 14 residues. For the CDR3, the DNA is TGCGCCAGCAGTCCTCAGGGAGGCGGTTCACCCCTCCACTTT. Its protein product is CASSPQGGGSPLHF.

The chain joins TRBV19 to TRBJ2-7; TRBD1 agrees at 7 bases. The CDR3 has 14 residues. V trimming: 5 bases; J trimming: 1 base; junction bases outside the gene matches: 5. CDR1 is LNHDA, CDR2 SQIVND, per germline (reference sequence). CDR3 nucleotide sequence: TGTGCCAGTAGTCCAAGACAGGGATCCTACGAGCAGTACTTC. This gives the protein CASSPRQGSYEQYF.

CDR3 amino acids: CASSDCSGIRTDTQYF. DNA for the CDR3: TGTGCCAGCAGCGATTGTTCGGGGATCCGCACAGATACGCAGTATTTT. The chain has TRBV6-4 and TRBJ2-3; a possible D gene is TRBD2 (5 bases). The CDR3 covers 16 residues. Per the germline V gene, CDR1 is MRHNA and CDR2 is SNTAGT. Trimming shortened V by 6 bases and J by 1 base, and 17 bases separated the two germline ends.

J is TRBJ2-2 and V is TRBV29-1; D remains unclear. The CDR3 length is 13 residues. CDR1 and CDR2 from the germline V gene are SQVTM and ANQGSEA. The germline V and J ends were trimmed by 3 bases and 1 base, with 6 bases remaining between them. The CDR3 coding sequence is TGCAGCGTTGAGCCAGTGAACACCGGGGAGCTGTTTTTT. Protein: CSVEPVNTGELFF.

This chain uses TRBV5-1 with TRBJ1-2; TRBD1 agrees at 12 bases. The CDR3 length is 18 residues. Germline V gives CDR1 SGHRS, CDR2 YFSETQ. With V trimmed by 4 bases and J by 0 bases, 10 bases remained unmatched. The CDR3 bases are TGCGCCAGCAGCCGTCAATCCGGGACAGGGGGCACTAACTATGGCTACACCTTC. Translation: CASSRQSGTGGTNYGYTF.

V is TRBV5-1 and J is TRBJ2-1; 8 bases line up with TRBD2. The CDR3 consists of 16 residues. J lost 3 bases, V lost 0 bases, and 5 bases had no gene match. Germline V gene lookup returns CDR1 SGHRS and CDR2 YFSETQ. CDR3 loop: CASSLVSGGYYNEQFF. In DNA, the CDR3 is TGCGCCAGCAGCTTGGTAAGCGGGGGCTACTACAATGAGCAGTTCTTC. The full variable domain, with the rest looked up from reference TRBV5-1 and TRBJ2-1, is KAGVTQTPRYLIKTRGQQVTLSCSPISGHRSVSWYQQTPGQGLQFLFEYFSETQRNKGNFPGRFSGRQFSNSRSEMNVSTLELGDSALYLCASSLVSGGYYNEQFFGPGTRLTVL.

The chain has TRBV2 and TRBJ2-2; D is possibly TRBD2 (6 bases). CDR3 length: 15 amino acids. Germline lookup yields CDR1 SNHLY and CDR2 FYNNEI. V was clipped by 6 bases and J by 5 bases, with 16 bases between them. The CDR3 loop is CASRDRTGRTGELFF. Written as DNA, the CDR3 is TGTGCCAGCAGGGATAGGACGGGGAGGACCGGGGAGCTGTTTTTT. Drawing the rest from reference TRBV2 and TRBJ2-2, the complete variable domain is EPEVTQTPSHQVTQMGQEVILRCVPISNHLYFYWYRQILGQKVEFLVSFYNNEISEKSEIFDDQFSVERPDGSNFTLKIRSTKLEDSAMYFCASRDRTGRTGELFFGEGSRLTVL.

This chain links TRBV5-1 with TRBJ1-1; 12 nucleotides match TRBD1. The trim removed 4 bases at V and 4 bases at J, leaving 11 bases unmatched. Germline V gene sequence: CDR1 SGHRS, CDR2 YFSETQ. The CDR3 spans 17 residues. The CDR3 protein is CASSRWDRGREGTEAFF. In nucleotides, the CDR3 is TGCGCCAGCAGCCGCTGGGACAGGGGGCGAGAGGGCACTGAAGCTTTCTTT.

V gene TRBV19 combines with J gene TRBJ1-5; D unclear. Trimming removed 4 bases from V and 0 bases from J, with 13 bases in between. CDR1 LNHDA and CDR2 SQIVND come from the germline V gene (reference sequence). The CDR3 has 16 residues. In DNA form, the CDR3 reads TGTGCCAGTAGTAATGTGGTGGCATATAGCAATCAGCCCCAGCATTTT. This gives the protein CASSNVVAYSNQPQHF.

J is TRBJ2-5 and V is TRBV2; tentative D call: TRBD2 (5 bases). Germline V gene lookup returns CDR1 SNHLY and CDR2 FYNNEI. Trimming stripped 2 bases from V and 5 bases from J, with 15 bases between. The CDR3 extends over 15 amino acids. CDR3 sequence (DNA): TGTGCCAGCAGTGAACTAAGGACGGGAAGTGAGACCCAGTACTTC. This gives the protein CASSELRTGSETQYF.

The rearrangement uses TRBV2 and TRBJ2-6; TRBD1 or TRBD2 may be the D gene (5 bases each). Germline loops: CDR1 SNHLY, CDR2 FYNNEI. This CDR3 has 15 amino acids. Trimming took off 2 bases at V and 2 bases at J, with 7 bases between the two ends. The CDR3 sequence: CASSERGAGANVLTF. For the CDR3, the DNA is TGTGCCAGCAGTGAAAGAGGGGCTGGGGCCAACGTCCTGACTTTC.

This clone appeared a single time. This chain connects TRBV19 to TRBJ2-3; D is undetermined. The CDR3 loop spans 14 amino acids. Germline V gives CDR1 LNHDA, CDR2 SQIVND (reference sequence). V lost 2 bases, J lost 0 bases, and 6 bases lay in between. The CDR3 spells CASSISRSTDTQYF. The CDR3 DNA follows: TGTGCCAGTAGTATAAGCAGAAGCACAGATACGCAGTATTTT.

The chain recombines TRBV19 with TRBJ1-6, with D possibly TRBD1 on 6 matching bases. Trimming pared 6 bases from V and 10 bases from J, leaving 16 bases between. CDR1 LNHDA and CDR2 SQIVND come from the germline V gene (reference sequence). The CDR3 has 14 residues. The CDR3 nucleotides read TGTGCCAGTAGACCCCAAGGGACACAATCACCCCTCCACTTT. Translated, it gives CASRPQGTQSPLHF.

This chain connects TRBV19 to TRBJ2-3, with a weak D call TRBD1 (6 bases). V lost 6 bases to trimming and J lost 2 bases, with 12 bases between them. Per germline, CDR1 LNHDA and CDR2 SQIVND (reference sequence). The CDR3 is 14 amino acids. The CDR3 loop reads CASSFGQTTDTQYF. DNA for the CDR3: TGTGCCAGTAGCTTCGGACAGACCACAGATACGCAGTATTTT. The whole variable domain, remainder taken from reference TRBV19 and TRBJ2-3, is DGGITQSPKYLFRKEGQNVTLSCEQNLNHDAMYWYRQDPGQGLRLIYYSQIVNDFQKGDIAEGYSVSREKKESFPLTVTSAQKNPTAFYLCASSFGQTTDTQYFGPGTRLTVL.

This clone was found once. The chain has TRBV6-6 and TRBJ1-4; D is undetermined. CDR1 MNHNY and CDR2 SVGAGI come from the germline V gene (reference sequence). Between the trimmed V and J ends, which lost 7 bases and 0 bases, there was a span of 12 bases. CDR3 length equals 15 residues. The CDR3 region is CASKGTRTTNEKLFF. The CDR3 DNA reads TGTGCCAGCAAAGGAACCCGGACAACTAATGAAAAACTGTTTTTT.